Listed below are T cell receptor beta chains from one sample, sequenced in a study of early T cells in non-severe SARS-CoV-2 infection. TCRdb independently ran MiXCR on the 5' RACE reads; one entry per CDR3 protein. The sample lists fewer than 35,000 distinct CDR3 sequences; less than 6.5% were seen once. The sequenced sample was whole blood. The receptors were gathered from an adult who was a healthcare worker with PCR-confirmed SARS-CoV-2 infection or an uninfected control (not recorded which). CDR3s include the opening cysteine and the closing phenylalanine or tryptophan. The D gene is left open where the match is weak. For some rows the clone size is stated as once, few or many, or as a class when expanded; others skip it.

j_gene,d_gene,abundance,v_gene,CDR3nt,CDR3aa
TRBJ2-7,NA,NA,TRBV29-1,TGCAGCGTTGGAGGAGGCTTCTCGAGCTCCTACGAGCAGTACTTC,CSVGGGFSSSYEQYF
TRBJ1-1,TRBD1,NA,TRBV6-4,TGTGCCAGCAGTCCTGGACAGGGTGGGACTGAAGCTTTCTTT,CASSPGQGGTEAFF
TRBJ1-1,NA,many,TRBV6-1,TGTGCCAGCAAGGCAGGGTCCTTCGAGCACACTGAAGCTTTCTTT,CASKAGSFEHTEAFF
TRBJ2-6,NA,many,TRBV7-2,TGTGCCAGCAGCTTAGCGTTCTCTGGGGCCAACGTCCTGACTTTC,CASSLAFSGANVLTF
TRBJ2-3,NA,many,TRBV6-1,TGTGCCAGCAGTGAAGTCGGGGGAGGCACAGATACGCAGTATTTT,CASSEVGGGTDTQYF
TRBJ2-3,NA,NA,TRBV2,TGTGCCAGCAGGGAGGGTTTCACAGATACGCAGTATTTT,CASREGFTDTQYF
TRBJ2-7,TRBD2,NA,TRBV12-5,TGTGCTAGTGGCCGGGGGGCCTACGAGCAGTACTTC,CASGRGAYEQYF
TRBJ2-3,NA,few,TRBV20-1,TGCAGTGCCCCTCTGGGCTACAACACAGATACGCAGTATTTT,CSAPLGYNTDTQYF
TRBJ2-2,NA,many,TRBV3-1,TGTGCCAGCAGGACAGGGAACACCGGGGAGCTGTTTTTT,CASRTGNTGELFF
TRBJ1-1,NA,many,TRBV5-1,TGCGCCAGCAGGTCTGGGGGGAACACTGAAGCTTTCTTT,CASRSGGNTEAFF
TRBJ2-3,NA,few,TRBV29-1,TGCAGCGTTGACATCGCGGCAGATACGCAGTATTTT,CSVDIAADTQYF
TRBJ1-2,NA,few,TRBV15,TGTGCCACCAGCACAGGCAGGGATGCTGGCTACACCTTC,CATSTGRDAGYTF
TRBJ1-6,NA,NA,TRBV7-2,TGTGCCAGCAGCTTAGGGGGCTATAATTCACCCCTCCACTTT,CASSLGGYNSPLHF
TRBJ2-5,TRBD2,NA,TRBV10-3,TGTGCCATCAGGGGGACTAGCGGGGAACAAGAGACCCAGTACTTC,CAIRGTSGEQETQYF
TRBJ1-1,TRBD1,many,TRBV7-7,TGTGCCAGCAGCGCGGGACAGGGGGCTGAAGCTTTCTTT,CASSAGQGAEAFF
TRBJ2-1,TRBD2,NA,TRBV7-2,TGTGCCAGCAGCTTCCGGACTAGCGGGTCCCGGGGAAGGAATGAGCAGTTCTTC,CASSFRTSGSRGRNEQFF
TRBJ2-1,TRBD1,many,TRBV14,TGTGCCAGCAGCCACCTCCGGGACAGGGCCTCCAATGAGCAGTTCTTC,CASSHLRDRASNEQFF
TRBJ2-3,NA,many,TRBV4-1,TGCGCCAGCAGCCAAGTAGGGAGAGATACGCAGTATTTT,CASSQVGRDTQYF
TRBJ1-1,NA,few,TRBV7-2,TGTGCCAGCAGCTTTTACGGGGCTGAAGCTTTCTTT,CASSFYGAEAFF
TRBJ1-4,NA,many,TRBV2,TGTGCCAGCAGCCAAGGAGAGGTTCCGCTAGAACTGTTTTTT,CASSQGEVPLELFF
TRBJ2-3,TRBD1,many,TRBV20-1,TGCAGTGCCAGACCGACAGGGATCGATACGCAGTATTTT,CSARPTGIDTQYF
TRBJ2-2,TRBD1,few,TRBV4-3,TGCGCCAGCAGCCAACGACAGGGGAGAACCGGGGAGCTGTTTTTT,CASSQRQGRTGELFF
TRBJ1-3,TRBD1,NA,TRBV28,TGTGCCAGCAGTTTATACAGGGGGAACACCATATATTTT,CASSLYRGNTIYF
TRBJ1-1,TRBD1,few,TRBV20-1,TGCAGTGCTCTACGGACAGGGGGCGGGATAGCTTTCTTT,CSALRTGGGIAFF
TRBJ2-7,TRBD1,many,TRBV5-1,TGCGCCAGCAGCTTGGAGGTTCCAGGGGGCCACTACGAGCAGTACTTC,CASSLEVPGGHYEQYF
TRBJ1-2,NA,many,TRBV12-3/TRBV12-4,TGTGCCAGCAGTTTTTCCAGGGAAGGTGGCTACACCTTC,CASSFSREGGYTF
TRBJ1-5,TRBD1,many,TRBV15,TGTGCCACCAGCATGGACAGGGTTAGCGGTCAGCCCCAGCATTTT,CATSMDRVSGQPQHF
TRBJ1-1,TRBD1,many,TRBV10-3,TGTGCCATCAGAACAGGGGGTGGGAACACTGAAGCTTTCTTT,CAIRTGGGNTEAFF